What follows are 14 T cell receptor beta chains derived from one specimen sequenced in a study of T cell responses to AZD1222 COVID-19 vaccine. Assay used: immunoSEQ multiplex PCR; TCRdb lists only in-frame clones, some missing. The data contain 130,000 to 150,000 clones, over 75% of them singletons. The sequencing here drew on peripheral blood, taken on day 0 of AZD1222 vaccination. These receptors all come from an adult in good health.

CDR3 sequence: CATRNPGQNNEQFF. CDR3 DNA sequence: TGTGCCACCAGAAACCCGGGACAGAACAATGAGCAGTTCTTC. The V and J genes are TRBV24-1 and TRBJ2-1, with 7 bases fitting TRBD1. The CDR3 runs 14 residues. Looked up from germline, CDR1 is KGHDR and CDR2 is SFDVKD. Trimming at V came to 7 bases and at J to 5 bases, leaving 7 bases not matched to a gene.

The chain couples TRBV11-3 to TRBJ1-2, with D possibly TRBD1 on 5 matching bases. In germline, CDR1 is SGHNT, CDR2 YENEEA. The V and J ends lost 4 bases and 4 bases respectively, with 10 bases between them. The CDR3 runs 13 residues. CDR3 sequence: CASSSPGIYGYTF. The CDR3 DNA reads as TGTGCCAGCAGCTCCCCAGGGATCTATGGCTACACCTTC.

The V gene is TRBV9, the J gene TRBJ1-3; D not resolved. Germline values: CDR1 SGDLS, CDR2 YYNGEE. The CDR3 sequence is 15 residues long. V lost 0 bases and J 2 bases, leaving 9 bases between the germline ends. Written as DNA, the CDR3 is TGTGCCAGCAGCGTAGAAGGTAATACTGGAAACACCATATATTTT. Translated, it gives CASSVEGNTGNTIYF. Together with reference TRBV9 and TRBJ1-3, the CDR3 gives the full variable domain: DSGVTQTPKHLITATGQRVTLRCSPRSGDLSVYWYQQSLDQGLQFLIQYYNGEERAKGNILERFSAQQFPDLHSELNLSSLELGDSALYFCASSVEGNTGNTIYFGEGSWLTVV.

The genes are TRBV29-1 and TRBJ2-2; D is uncertain. The CDR3 totals 14 residues. Trimming removed 1 base at V and 0 bases at J, with 6 bases between. Germline values: CDR1 SQVTM, CDR2 ANQGSEA. The CDR3 spells CSVEVDANTGELFF. CDR3 nucleotides: TGCAGCGTTGAAGTAGATGCGAACACCGGGGAGCTGTTTTTT.

This clone occurred once. This chain uses TRBV3-1 (or the pseudogene TRBV3-2) with TRBJ2-1, with 11 bases matching TRBD1. Germline V gives CDR1 LGHDT, CDR2 YNNKEL (reference sequence). With V trimmed by 5 bases and J by 8 bases, 8 bases remained unmatched. The CDR3 contains 15 residues. The CDR3 here is CASSSRDRGRDEQFF. CDR3 sequence (DNA): TGTGCCAGCAGCTCCCGGGACAGGGGGAGGGATGAGCAGTTCTTC.

The rearrangement joins TRBV9 to TRBJ1-4; D gene unclear. CDR1 SGDLS and CDR2 YYNGEE come from the germline V gene. The germline V and J ends were trimmed by 4 bases and 7 bases, with 11 bases remaining between them. CDR3 length: 13 residues. In DNA, the CDR3 is TGTGCCAGCAGCCCGGAAGGGAGTGAAAAACTGTTTTTT. Protein: CASSPEGSEKLFF.

This clone occurred once. The chain is built from TRBV7-2 and TRBJ1-5, with D uncertain. Looked up from germline, CDR1 is SGHTA and CDR2 is FQGNSA. The CDR3 is 17 amino acids. V shed 1 base and J shed 7 bases, with 20 bases lying between them. The CDR3 protein is CASSLVGRFPLGQPQHF. The CDR3 DNA reads as TGTGCCAGCAGCTTAGTTGGACGGTTCCCGCTAGGGCAGCCCCAGCATTTT.

This chain connects TRBV5-8 to TRBJ1-1, with D tentatively TRBD1 (5 bases). Germline CDR1 is SGHTS and CDR2 is YDEGEE. Trimming took 1 base from V and 5 from J, leaving 12 bases between them. The CDR3 length is 14 residues. In nucleotides, the CDR3 is TGTGCCAGCAGCTTGTGGGCCGAGGGGACTGAAGCTTTCTTT. It yields the protein CASSLWAEGTEAFF.

This clone was picked up one time. The chain carries TRBV28 and TRBJ1-4; a possible D gene is TRBD1 (6 bases). Between the trimmed V and J ends, which lost 5 bases and 8 bases, there was a span of 18 bases. In germline, CDR1 is MDHEN, CDR2 SYDVKM. This CDR3 is built from 15 residues. CDR3 in DNA: TGTGCCAGCAGTGCTACAGGGAGGGGAGGAGAAAAACTGTTTTTT. It yields the protein CASSATGRGGEKLFF.

This clone appeared a single time. The chain carries TRBV27 and TRBJ2-5; TRBD1 might be the D (6 bases). The CDR3 is 15 residues long. Trimming cost V 2 bases and J 5 bases, with 15 bases left between them. From germline, CDR1 is MNHEY and CDR2 SMNVEV (reference sequence). The CDR3 nucleotides are TGTGCCAGCAGTTTAGCTGGCCAAAGGGGGGAGACCCAGTACTTC. Translated, it gives CASSLAGQRGETQYF.

The chain combines TRBV5-1 with TRBJ1-1; D perhaps matches TRBD1 (6 bases). From germline, CDR1 is SGHRS and CDR2 YFSETQ. The CDR3 sequence is 13 residues long. V was shortened by 5 bases and J by 10 bases, with 18 bases between the two germline ends. The CDR3 loop is CASRPDSLGIAFF. DNA of the CDR3: TGCGCCAGCAGGCCGGACAGCCTTGGAATAGCTTTCTTT. Looking up the rest from reference TRBV5-1 and TRBJ1-1 gives the full variable domain: KAGVTQTPRYLIKTRGQQVTLSCSPISGHRSVSWYQQTPGQGLQFLFEYFSETQRNKGNFPGRFSGRQFSNSRSEMNVSTLELGDSALYLCASRPDSLGIAFFGQGTRLTVV.

The chain couples TRBV9 to TRBJ1-5; a possible D gene is TRBD1 (5 bases). The germline V gene encodes CDR1 SGDLS and CDR2 YYNGEE. CDR3 length: 14 residues. With 0 bases removed from V and 4 bases from J, the gap between germline ends came to 8 bases. The DNA of the CDR3 is TGTGCCAGCAGCGTAGATTGGGGGAATCAGCCCCAGCATTTT. As protein: CASSVDWGNQPQHF. Full variable domain (missing parts from reference TRBV9 and TRBJ1-5): DSGVTQTPKHLITATGQRVTLRCSPRSGDLSVYWYQQSLDQGLQFLIQYYNGEERAKGNILERFSAQQFPDLHSELNLSSLELGDSALYFCASSVDWGNQPQHFGDGTRLSIL.

Here the CDR3 DNA reads TGTGCCAGCCGGGACAGGGTAAGAGACACTGAAGCTTTCTTT. Amino acids: CASRDRVRDTEAFF. The rearrangement uses TRBV19 and TRBJ1-1; 9 nucleotides match TRBD1. CDR1 LNHDA and CDR2 SQIVND come from the germline V gene (reference sequence). The ends lost 9 bases at V and 3 bases at J; junction bases unmatched: 8. The CDR3 runs 14 residues.

DNA for the CDR3: TGTGCCAGCAGCCCCCGGGTCGGGGCTGGAAACACCATATATTTT. It yields the protein CASSPRVGAGNTIYF. This rearrangement joins TRBV9 to TRBJ1-3; no reliable D call. CDR3 length: 15 residues. The germline V gene has CDR1 SGDLS and CDR2 YYNGEE. Trimming removed 4 bases at V and 2 bases at J, with 13 bases between.